Listed here is a single TCR beta chain. These data are taken from a study of T-cell reconstitution after alpha-beta-depleted transplantation in children. This sample's TCRbeta library carried unique molecular identifier barcodes. TCRdb independently ran MiXCR on the PCR reads; one entry per CDR3 protein. The sample shows under 300,000 distinct CDR3 sequences, around 9.7% of them seen only once. V gave up 6 bases and J gave up 4 bases; unmatched junction bases: 12. This CDR3 is built from 18 residues. Germline V CDR1 and CDR2: DFQATT, SNEGSKA (reference sequence). V is TRBV20-1 and J is TRBJ2-1; 16 nucleotides match TRBD2. The receptor was isolated from a human donor who donated a stem cell graft to a child with SCID. Material: PBMCs from the stem cell graft donor, obtained from the stem cell graft. The CDR3 sequence: CSARSPGLAGGFYNEQFF. CDR3 DNA: TGCAGTGCCCGTTCTCCGGGACTAGCGGGGGGGTTTTACAATGAGCAGTTCTTC.